The 22 T cell receptor beta chains below all came from one sample that was sequenced in a study of T-cell reconstitution after alpha-beta-depleted transplantation in children. Preparation of the TCRbeta library used unique molecular identifiers. Using its own MiXCR run on the PCR reads, TCRdb lists one record per CDR3 protein. Here the sample spans about 480,000 distinct CDR3 sequences, 9.5% to 15% being singletons. The sample consisted of PBMCs from the stem cell graft donor, taken from the stem cell graft. These receptors came from a human donor who donated a stem cell graft to a child with combined immunodeficiency.

This clonotype was seen only a few times. The V and J genes are TRBV5-6 and TRBJ2-1; 10 positions agree with TRBD2. The CDR3 is 13 residues long. The ends lost 4 bases at V and 5 bases at J; junction bases unmatched: 0. Germline assignment: CDR1 SGHDT and CDR2 YYEEEE. The CDR3 spells CASSGLADNEQFF. In DNA, the CDR3 is TGTGCCAGCAGCGGACTAGCGGACAATGAGCAGTTCTTC.

This clonotype occurred many times. The chain joins TRBV6-5 to TRBJ2-2; D possibly corresponds to TRBD1 (6 bases). V was clipped by 3 bases and J by 7 bases, with 18 bases between them. This CDR3 region has 16 residues. Looked up from germline, CDR1 is MNHEY and CDR2 is SVGAGI. The CDR3 reads CASSYSGQYRLGELFF. DNA for the CDR3: TGTGCCAGCAGTTATTCTGGACAGTATCGTCTCGGGGAGCTGTTTTTT.

This clonotype was observed at least ten times. This chain uses TRBV6-8 with TRBJ2-7, with 13 nucleotides matching TRBD2. The CDR3 covers 14 residues. Trimming cost V 8 bases and J 6 bases; bases outside gene matches: 7. Germline-derived CDR1 and CDR2 are MNHGY and SAAAGT. The CDR3 loop is CASEGLAGDREQYF. The CDR3 region has the DNA TGTGCCAGCGAAGGACTAGCGGGAGACCGCGAGCAGTACTTC.

Only a few counts were recorded for this clonotype. The genes are TRBV28 and TRBJ2-2; 9 nucleotides align to TRBD1. V lost 6 bases, J lost 1 base, and 6 bases stayed unmatched. This CDR3 comprises 16 residues. CDR1 is MDHEN and CDR2 is SYDVKM in the germline V gene. The CDR3 DNA follows: TGTGCCAGCAGGTCGATGGGACAGGGGAACACCGGGGAGCTGTTTTTT. Its protein product is CASRSMGQGNTGELFF.

The genes are TRBV12-3 or TRBV12-4 and TRBJ1-2; unclear D gene. Trimming shortened V by 5 bases and J by 5 bases, and 12 bases separated the two germline ends. The CDR3 contains 13 residues. The DNA of the CDR3 is TGTGCCAGCAGTATACCGGGCCCTTATGGCTACACCTTC. It is translated as CASSIPGPYGYTF.

The genes are TRBV3-1 and TRBJ1-1; D is undetermined. The CDR3 contains 14 residues. V dropped 4 bases and J dropped 5 bases, with 14 bases sitting between them. Germline values: CDR1 LGHDT, CDR2 YNNKEL (reference sequence). The CDR3 coding sequence is TGTGCCAGCAGCCCCGGGGAACTGGGAACTGAAGCTTTCTTT. This sequence encodes CASSPGELGTEAFF.

This clonotype was counted ten times or more. The CDR3 reads CASSYSERAYNEQFF. The CDR3 DNA follows: TGTGCCAGCAGTTACTCGGAGCGGGCGTACAATGAGCAGTTCTTC. The chain uses TRBV6-5 and TRBJ2-1, with D perhaps matching TRBD2 (6 bases). The CDR3 is 15 residues long. The germline CDR1 and CDR2 sequences are MNHEY and SVGAGI. The V and J ends lost 0 bases and 4 bases respectively, with 10 bases between them.

This clonotype was seen at least ten times. The V gene is TRBV12-3 or TRBV12-4, the J gene TRBJ2-7, with D perhaps TRBD1 or TRBD2 (5 bases each). V lost 6 bases and J 1 base, leaving 16 bases between the germline ends. The CDR3 covers 15 residues. CDR3 nucleotides: TGTGCCAGCAGCTCCCGGGACGGAGTATCCTACGAGCAGTACTTC. The encoded protein is CASSSRDGVSYEQYF.

This clonotype appeared many times. This chain links TRBV11-2 with TRBJ2-3; tentative D call: TRBD1 (6 bases). Trimming took 1 base from V and 4 from J, leaving 12 bases between them. Per germline, CDR1 SGHAT and CDR2 FQNNGV. The CDR3 extends over 15 amino acids. CDR3 sequence reads: CASSLVPRGADTQYF. In DNA, the CDR3 is TGTGCCAGCAGCTTAGTTCCCAGGGGCGCAGATACGCAGTATTTT.

This clonotype was seen more than once but under ten times. V gene TRBV10-3 combines with J gene TRBJ2-1; 9 bases are shared with TRBD2. J gave up 8 bases and V 11 bases, and 10 bases lay outside the gene matches. Germline CDR1 is ENHRY and CDR2 is SYGVKD. CDR3 length: 13 residues. The CDR3 nucleotides read TGTGCCGCCGGGACTAGCCGCTCTTATGAGCAGTTCTTC. Its protein is CAAGTSRSYEQFF.

The sample holds one count of this clonotype. The chain combines TRBV15 with TRBJ2-7, with D maybe TRBD1 (5 bases). V was clipped by 1 base and J by 5 bases, with 15 bases between them. Germline V gene lookup returns CDR1 LNHNV and CDR2 YYDKDF (reference sequence). CDR3 length: 15 amino acids. Written as DNA, the CDR3 is TGTGCCACCAGCAGAGGACCCGGGCCGACAGACGAGCAGTACTTC. It yields the protein CATSRGPGPTDEQYF.

The rearrangement joins TRBV14 to TRBJ2-7; D gene ambiguous. Germline V gene lookup returns CDR1 SGHDN and CDR2 FVKESK. V lost 0 bases and J lost 0, with 12 bases in between. There are 16 residues in the CDR3. Here the CDR3 DNA reads TGTGCCAGCAGCCAAGAGCCTTATCAGGTCTCCTACGAGCAGTACTTC. It encodes CASSQEPYQVSYEQYF.

This chain links TRBV18 with TRBJ1-4, with D hard to call. Trimming cost V 3 bases and J 0 bases, with 23 bases left between them. Germline lookup yields CDR1 KGHSH and CDR2 LQKENI. CDR3 length: 20 amino acids. The CDR3 here is CASSPRGLSGGRATNEKLFF. CDR3 nucleotides: TGTGCCAGCTCACCCCGAGGACTTTCGGGCGGAAGGGCAACTAATGAAAAACTGTTTTTT.

This clonotype was seen a handful of times. The chain is built from TRBV7-2 and TRBJ2-7; possibly TRBD1 for D (6 bases). Trimming stripped 7 bases from V and 2 bases from J, with 12 bases between. Germline loops: CDR1 SGHTA, CDR2 FQGNSA. The CDR3 consists of 13 residues. The DNA for the CDR3 is TGTGCCAGCACCAAGGGACAAGCCTACGAGCAGTACTTC. It translates to CASTKGQAYEQYF.

The chain links TRBV4-3 to TRBJ2-1, with D perhaps matching TRBD1 (5 bases). This CDR3 is 17 amino acids long. From germline, CDR1 is LGHNA and CDR2 YSLEER. Trimming left V 0 bases short and J 5 bases short, with 17 bases between. In DNA, the CDR3 is TGCGCCAGCAGCCAAGACCCCGCAGGGCCTACCGACAATGAGCAGTTCTTC. This translates into CASSQDPAGPTDNEQFF.

This chain joins TRBV19 and TRBJ1-2; no definite D call. The CDR3 has 12 amino acids. V was cut by 4 bases and J by 6 bases, with 9 bases left in between. The germline V gene encodes CDR1 LNHDA and CDR2 SQIVND (reference sequence). CDR3 region: CASSNEGNGYTF. CDR3 in DNA: TGTGCCAGTAGTAATGAGGGAAATGGCTACACCTTC.

This clonotype showed up just once. This sequence joins TRBV4-1 and TRBJ2-1, with unresolved D. V shed 0 bases and J shed 7 bases, with 25 bases lying between them. CDR1 and CDR2 from the germline V gene are MGHRA and YSYEKL. This CDR3 has 19 amino acids. The CDR3 DNA sequence: TGCGCCAGCAGCCAAGATCCCCCTCTTGGTAATACGGTTAGAAATGAGCAGTTCTTC. Encoded protein: CASSQDPPLGNTVRNEQFF.

This clonotype has more than one count but fewer than ten. This chain links TRBV5-1 with TRBJ2-7, with TRBD1 identical over 10 bases. The CDR3 sequence is 15 residues long. Trimming removed 5 bases from V and 3 bases from J; junction bases left unmatched: 8. Per the germline V gene, CDR1 is SGHRS and CDR2 is YFSETQ. CDR3 sequence: CASRDTGTGDYEQYF. In DNA, the CDR3 is TGCGCCAGCAGGGATACCGGGACAGGGGACTACGAGCAGTACTTC.

This clonotype was counted a few times. The genes are TRBV7-2 and TRBJ2-7; D is possibly TRBD2 (6 bases). This CDR3 is built from 14 residues. Germline CDR1 reads SGHTA; CDR2 reads FQGNSA. V lost 7 bases and J 5 bases, leaving 18 bases between the germline ends. The CDR3 region has the DNA TGTGCCAGCACTCATGTAGCGGAAGGGGACGAGCAGTACTTC. Encoded protein: CASTHVAEGDEQYF.

The chain employs TRBV20-1 and TRBJ2-5, with 8 bases lining up with TRBD2. Trimming took 3 bases from V and 1 from J; bases not matched to a gene: 4. The CDR3 contains 14 residues. CDR1 and CDR2 from the germline V gene are DFQATT and SNEGSKA (reference sequence). The CDR3 nucleotides are TGCAGTGCTAGTCGGCGGGGGGTCCAAGAGACCCAGTACTTC. Its translation: CSASRRGVQETQYF.

The chain has TRBV2 and TRBJ2-5, with 10 bases identical to TRBD2. With V trimmed by 3 bases and J by 5 bases, 6 bases remained unmatched. The CDR3 runs to 15 residues. CDR1 and CDR2 (germline): SNHLY, FYNNEI. The CDR3: CASSERTSGGETQYF. The CDR3 DNA is TGTGCCAGCAGTGAGAGGACTAGCGGCGGTGAGACCCAGTACTTC.

The J gene is TRBJ2-7, the V gene TRBV7-2; 8 bases are shared with TRBD1. The CDR3 loop spans 14 amino acids. Germline V gives CDR1 SGHTA, CDR2 FQGNSA. V lost 4 bases to trimming and J lost 4 bases; unmatched junction nucleotides: 6. The CDR3 DNA reads TGTGCCAGCAGCTCTGGACAGGGTCGGTACGAGCAGTACTTC. This codes for CASSSGQGRYEQYF.